This passage covers 6 T cell receptor beta chains from one sample sequenced in a study of cytomegalovirus exposure and HLA in healthy donors. The PCR employed 60 Vbeta primers together with 13 Jbeta primers. Clones were read by immunoSEQ multiplex PCR, and TCRdb kept only the in-frame ones, dropping some. The sample yields about 120,000 clones, 81% seen once. The specimen was PBMCs. The source of these receptors is a woman aged 25 to 39 in good health and CMV-seronegative.

The genes are TRBV28 and TRBJ2-1, with TRBD2 matching over 10 bases. The trim removed 5 bases at V and 5 bases at J, leaving 6 bases unmatched. The CDR3 consists of 15 residues. From germline, CDR1 is MDHEN and CDR2 SYDVKM. CDR3: CASSPPLAGDNEQFF. CDR3 nucleotide sequence: TGTGCCAGCAGTCCCCCTCTAGCGGGAGACAATGAGCAGTTCTTC.

This sequence joins TRBV19 and TRBJ2-1, with TRBD1 matching 12 bases. Germline CDR1 is LNHDA and CDR2 is SQIVND (reference sequence). The CDR3 consists of 16 residues. V was clipped by 3 bases and J by 6 bases; unmatched bases: 6. The CDR3 protein is CASSITGGQGANEQFF. The CDR3 DNA reads as TGTGCCAGTAGTATCACCGGGGGACAGGGGGCCAATGAGCAGTTCTTC.

CDR3: CASSSRTGLNNEQFF. The CDR3, as DNA: TGTGCCAGCAGCTCCAGGACAGGCCTCAACAATGAGCAGTTCTTC. V usage is TRBV5-8 and J usage is TRBJ2-1; 7 positions match TRBD1. With V trimmed by 3 bases and J by 5 bases, 8 bases remained unmatched. This CDR3 spans 15 amino acids. Looked up from germline, CDR1 is SGHTS and CDR2 is YDEGEE.

V and J are TRBV19 and TRBJ2-1; 8 bases align to TRBD2. Germline CDR1 LNHDA, CDR2 SQIVND (reference sequence). After removal of 7 bases from V and 10 bases from J, the junction contained 12 bases not matched to a gene. The CDR3 contains 14 residues. CDR3: CASTIRAGGGEQFF. The CDR3 DNA reads as TGTGCCAGTACGATAAGGGCGGGAGGAGGGGAGCAGTTCTTC.

This sequence joins TRBV27 and TRBJ1-4; D gene unclear. The CDR3 runs 13 residues. Germline V gene data show CDR1 as MNHEY and CDR2 as SMNVEV (reference sequence). The V end lost 6 bases, the J end lost 5 bases, and 10 bases lay between the germline ends. The CDR3 reads CASRNDWNEKLFF. Here the CDR3 DNA reads TGTGCCAGCAGGAACGACTGGAATGAAAAACTGTTTTTT.

The genes are TRBV10-1 and TRBJ2-1; D gene ambiguous. Germline CDR1 WNHNN, CDR2 SYGVQD (reference sequence). The CDR3 loop spans 15 amino acids. V lost 0 bases and J lost 4, with 10 bases in between. The CDR3 DNA is TGCGCCAGCAGTGAGTCGCAGGCAGGTTACAATGAGCAGTTCTTC. Translated, it gives CASSESQAGYNEQFF.